This T cell receptor (beta chain) stems from a study of cytomegalovirus exposure and HLA in healthy donors. Study overall: As an earlier analysis found, around 190 million T cells yielded 117 million unique TCR beta sequences.

The PCR had 60 Vbeta and 13 Jbeta primers. Produced via immunoSEQ multiplex PCR; TCRdb's table is partial and in-frame only. The repertoire holds about 180,000 clones, with roughly 82% as singletons. Study outcomes and limitations: In vitro, a few CMV-associated chains proved specific for CMV antigens.

As to this clone: What it binds is unknown.

From germline, CDR1 is SGHTA and CDR2 FQGTGA. The V end lost 4 bases, the J end lost 4 bases, and 7 bases lay between the germline ends. This CDR3 comprises 13 residues. The sequence was collected from a man between 40 and 49 years old in good health and CMV-seronegative. The J gene is TRBJ2-2, the V gene TRBV7-3; D not certain. The sequencing sample was made of PBMCs. CDR3 in DNA: TGTGCCAGCAGCTACGTCGGCACCGGGGAGCTGTTTTTT. This codes for CASSYVGTGELFF.